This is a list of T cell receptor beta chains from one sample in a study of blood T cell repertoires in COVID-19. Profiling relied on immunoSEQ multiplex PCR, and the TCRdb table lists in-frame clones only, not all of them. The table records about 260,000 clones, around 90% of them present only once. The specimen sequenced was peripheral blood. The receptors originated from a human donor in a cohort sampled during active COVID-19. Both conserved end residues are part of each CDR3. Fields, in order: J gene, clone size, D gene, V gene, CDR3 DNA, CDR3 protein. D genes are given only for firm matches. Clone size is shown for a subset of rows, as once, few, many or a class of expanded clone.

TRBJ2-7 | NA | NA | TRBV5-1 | TGCGCCAGCAGCTTGGGTGGAGCCGAGCAGTACTTC | CASSLGGAEQYF
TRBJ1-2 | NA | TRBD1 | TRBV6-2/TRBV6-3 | TGTGCCAGCAGTTACTCCACAGGGGGCGACTATGGCTACACCTTC | CASSYSTGGDYGYTF
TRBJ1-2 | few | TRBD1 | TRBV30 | TGTGCCTGGAGAACAGGGGGCCTCCCTAACTATGGCTACACCTTC | CAWRTGGLPNYGYTF
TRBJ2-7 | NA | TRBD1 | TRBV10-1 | TGCGCCAGCGCCCCCGGGACAGGGGCGAACGAGCAGTACTTC | CASAPGTGANEQYF
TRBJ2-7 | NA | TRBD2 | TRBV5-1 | TGCGCCAGCAGCCTGGGGACTAGCGGGATACTCCGCCACGAGCAGTACTTC | CASSLGTSGILRHEQYF
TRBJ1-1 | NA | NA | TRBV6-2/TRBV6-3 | TGTGCCAGCAGTTACTCCCAGGGGAGCACTGAAGCTTTCTTT | CASSYSQGSTEAFF
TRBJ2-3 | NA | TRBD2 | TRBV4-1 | TGCGCCAGCAGCCAAAGGCTAGCGGGAGGGGGAGATACGCAGTATTTT | CASSQRLAGGGDTQYF
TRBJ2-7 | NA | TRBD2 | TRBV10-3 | TGTGCCATCAGTGAGTGGCTAGCGGGAGGACCAGCCTCCTACGAGCAGTACTTC | CAISEWLAGGPASYEQYF
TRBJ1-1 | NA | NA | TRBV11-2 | TGTGCCAGCAGCTCACGTCTTTTCAGGGGCCAAGTTAACACTGAAGCTTTCTTT | CASSSRLFRGQVNTEAFF
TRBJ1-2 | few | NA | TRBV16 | TGTGCCAGCATCACGGAGACGGCTAACTATGGCTACACCTTC | CASITETANYGYTF
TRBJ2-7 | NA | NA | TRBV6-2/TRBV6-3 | TGTGCCAGCAGCCCCGGACTACACTACGAGCAGTACTTC | CASSPGLHYEQYF